The clone carrying this T cell receptor beta chain was recorded once. As yet, its antigen is unknown. Assay used: immunoSEQ multiplex PCR; TCRdb lists only in-frame clones, some missing. The sample records some 270,000 clones, approximately 83% being singletons. These data are taken from a study of cytomegalovirus exposure and HLA in healthy donors. Whole-study context: The platform used for the 120 or so validation repertoires matched that of the roughly 630 first-cohort repertoires, a later analysis reported.

The CDR3 covers 14 residues. The V and J ends lost 4 bases and 1 base, in that order; junction bases with no gene match: 2. Germline V gene data show CDR1 as SGHAT and CDR2 as FQNNGV. The study's findings and limits: Within the 120 or so validation repertoires, first-cohort TCR clusters tended to co-occur, according to a later analysis.

Sequencing was performed on PBMCs. This receptor was identified in a woman between 18 and 29 years old in good health and CMV-seronegative. This sequence joins TRBV11-2 and TRBJ1-2, with TRBD1 matching over 8 bases. The CDR3 loop reads CASSSQGVNYGYTF. The DNA for the CDR3 is TGTGCCAGCAGCTCACAGGGGGTTAACTATGGCTACACCTTC. The entire variable domain, with the rest obtained from reference TRBV11-2 and TRBJ1-2, is as follows: EAGVAQSPRYKIIEKRQSVAFWCNPISGHATLYWYQQILGQGPKLLIQFQNNGVVDDSQLPKDRFSAERLKGVDSTLKIQPAKLEDSAVYLCASSSQGVNYGYTFGSGTRLTVV.